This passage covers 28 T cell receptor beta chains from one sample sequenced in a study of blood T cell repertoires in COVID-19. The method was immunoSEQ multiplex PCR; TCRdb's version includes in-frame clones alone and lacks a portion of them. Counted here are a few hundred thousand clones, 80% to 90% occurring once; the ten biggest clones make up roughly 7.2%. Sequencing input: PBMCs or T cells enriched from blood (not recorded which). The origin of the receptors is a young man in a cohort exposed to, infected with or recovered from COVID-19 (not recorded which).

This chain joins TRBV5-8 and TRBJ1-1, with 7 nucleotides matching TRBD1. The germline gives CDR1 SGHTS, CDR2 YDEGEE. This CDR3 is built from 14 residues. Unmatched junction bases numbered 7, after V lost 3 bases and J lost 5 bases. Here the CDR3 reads CASSSPGGRTEAFF. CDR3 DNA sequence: TGTGCCAGCAGCTCCCCAGGGGGGAGGACTGAAGCTTTCTTT. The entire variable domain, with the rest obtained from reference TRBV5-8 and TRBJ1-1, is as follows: EAGVTQSPTHLIKTRGQQATLRCSPISGHTSVYWYQQALGLGLQFLLWYDEGEERNRGNFPPRFSGRQFPNYSSELNVNALELEDSALYLCASSSPGGRTEAFFGQGTRLTVV.

The CDR3 bases are TGTGCCAGCAGCGCCCCTCTAGGCCTTCTGGGAGATACGCAGTATTTT. Translating it yields CASSAPLGLLGDTQYF. V and J are TRBV7-9 and TRBJ2-3; unclear D gene. From germline, CDR1 is SEHNR and CDR2 FQNEAQ (reference sequence). V was trimmed by 5 bases and J by 5 bases, leaving 20 bases between them. CDR3 length equals 16 residues.

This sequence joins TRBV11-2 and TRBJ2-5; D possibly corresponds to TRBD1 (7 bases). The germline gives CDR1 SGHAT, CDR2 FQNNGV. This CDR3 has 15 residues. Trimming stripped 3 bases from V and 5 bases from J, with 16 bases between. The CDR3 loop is CASSFYGRGRETQYF. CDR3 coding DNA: TGTGCCAGCAGCTTTTACGGCAGGGGGAGGGAGACCCAGTACTTC.

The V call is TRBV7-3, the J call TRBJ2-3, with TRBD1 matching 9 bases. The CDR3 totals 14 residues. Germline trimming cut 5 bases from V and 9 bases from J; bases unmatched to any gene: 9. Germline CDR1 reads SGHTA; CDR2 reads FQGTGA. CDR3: CASSPGDRERTQYF. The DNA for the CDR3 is TGTGCCAGCAGCCCGGGGGACAGGGAGCGCACGCAGTATTTT.

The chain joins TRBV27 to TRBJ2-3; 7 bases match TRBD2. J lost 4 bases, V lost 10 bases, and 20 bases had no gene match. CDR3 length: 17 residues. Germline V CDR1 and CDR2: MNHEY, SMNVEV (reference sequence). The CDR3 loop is CATANLARDYHPDTQYF. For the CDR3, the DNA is TGTGCCACCGCAAACTTAGCCCGGGACTACCACCCAGATACGCAGTATTTT.

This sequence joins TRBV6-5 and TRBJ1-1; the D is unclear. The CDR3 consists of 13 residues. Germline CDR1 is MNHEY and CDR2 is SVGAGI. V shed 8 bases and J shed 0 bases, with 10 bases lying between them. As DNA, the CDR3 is TGTGCCAGCGGCGATACAGTGAACACTGAAGCTTTCTTT. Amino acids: CASGDTVNTEAFF.

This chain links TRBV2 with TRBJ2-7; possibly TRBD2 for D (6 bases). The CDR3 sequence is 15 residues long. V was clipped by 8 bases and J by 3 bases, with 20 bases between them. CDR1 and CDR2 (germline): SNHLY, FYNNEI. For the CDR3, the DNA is TGTGCCAGCTTTTTTGTGGCGGGAACAAGCTACGAGCAGTACTTC. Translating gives CASFFVAGTSYEQYF.

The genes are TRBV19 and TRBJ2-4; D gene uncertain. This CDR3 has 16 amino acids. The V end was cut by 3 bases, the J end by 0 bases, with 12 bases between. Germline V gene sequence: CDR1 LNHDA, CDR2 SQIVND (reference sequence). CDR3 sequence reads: CASSIRQRLAKNIQYF. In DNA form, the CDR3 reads TGTGCCAGTAGTATTAGGCAGAGACTAGCCAAAAACATTCAGTACTTC.

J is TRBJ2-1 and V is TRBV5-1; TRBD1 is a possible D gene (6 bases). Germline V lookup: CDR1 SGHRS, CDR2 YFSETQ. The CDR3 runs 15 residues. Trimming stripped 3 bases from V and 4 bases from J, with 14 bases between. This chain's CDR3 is CASSSVPDRYNEQFF. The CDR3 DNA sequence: TGCGCCAGCAGCTCGGTCCCGGACAGATACAATGAGCAGTTCTTC.

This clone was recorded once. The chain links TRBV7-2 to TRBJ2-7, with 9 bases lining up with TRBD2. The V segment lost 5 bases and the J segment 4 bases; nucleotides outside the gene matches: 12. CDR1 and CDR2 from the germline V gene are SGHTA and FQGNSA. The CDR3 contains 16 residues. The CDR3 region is CASSTLGGGRAYEQYF. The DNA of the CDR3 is TGTGCCAGCAGCACCTTGGGGGGCGGGAGGGCGTACGAGCAGTACTTC.

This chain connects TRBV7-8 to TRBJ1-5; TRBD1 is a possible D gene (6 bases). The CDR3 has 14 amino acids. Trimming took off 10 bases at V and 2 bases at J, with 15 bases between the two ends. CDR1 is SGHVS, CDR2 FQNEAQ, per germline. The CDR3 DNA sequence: TGTGCCACCCTGGAACAGGGCGGCAATCAGCCCCAGCATTTT. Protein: CATLEQGGNQPQHF.

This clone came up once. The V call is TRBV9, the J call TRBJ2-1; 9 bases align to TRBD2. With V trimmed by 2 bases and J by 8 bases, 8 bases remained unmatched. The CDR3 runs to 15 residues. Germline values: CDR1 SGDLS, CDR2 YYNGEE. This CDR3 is CASSVGGLASHEQFF. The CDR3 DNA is TGTGCCAGCAGCGTCGGGGGACTAGCATCCCATGAGCAGTTCTTC.

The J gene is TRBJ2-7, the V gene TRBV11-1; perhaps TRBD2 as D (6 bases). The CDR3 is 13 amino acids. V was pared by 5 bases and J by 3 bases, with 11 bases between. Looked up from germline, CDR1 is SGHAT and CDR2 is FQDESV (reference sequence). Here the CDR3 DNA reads TGTGCCAGCAGCACGAATAGCGGCTACGAGCAGTACTTC. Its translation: CASSTNSGYEQYF.

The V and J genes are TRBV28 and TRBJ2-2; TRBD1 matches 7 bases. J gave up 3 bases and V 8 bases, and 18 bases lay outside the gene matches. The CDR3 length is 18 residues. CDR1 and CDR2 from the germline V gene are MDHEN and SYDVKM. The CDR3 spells CASRMIALGQPDTGELFF. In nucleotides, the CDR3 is TGTGCCAGCCGGATGATTGCCCTGGGACAGCCGGACACCGGGGAGCTGTTTTTT.

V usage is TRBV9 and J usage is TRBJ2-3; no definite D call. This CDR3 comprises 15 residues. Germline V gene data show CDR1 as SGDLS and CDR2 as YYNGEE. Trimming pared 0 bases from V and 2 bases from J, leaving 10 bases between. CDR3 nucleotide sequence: TGTGCCAGCAGCGTAGAATCGAGGCCCACAGATACGCAGTATTTT. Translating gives CASSVESRPTDTQYF.

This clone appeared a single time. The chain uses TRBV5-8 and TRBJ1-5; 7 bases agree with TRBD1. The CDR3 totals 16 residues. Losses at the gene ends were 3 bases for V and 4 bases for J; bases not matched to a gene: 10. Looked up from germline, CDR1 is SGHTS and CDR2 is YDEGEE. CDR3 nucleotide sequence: TGTGCCAGCAGCTATGGCTCCGGGACAGATAATCAGCCCCAGCATTTT. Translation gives CASSYGSGTDNQPQHF.

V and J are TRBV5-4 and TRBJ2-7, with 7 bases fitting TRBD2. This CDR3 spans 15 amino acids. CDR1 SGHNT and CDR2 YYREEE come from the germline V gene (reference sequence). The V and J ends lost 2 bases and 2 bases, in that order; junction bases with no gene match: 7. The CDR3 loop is CASSFSGTTAYEQYF. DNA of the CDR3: TGTGCCAGCAGCTTCTCGGGGACTACCGCCTACGAGCAGTACTTC.

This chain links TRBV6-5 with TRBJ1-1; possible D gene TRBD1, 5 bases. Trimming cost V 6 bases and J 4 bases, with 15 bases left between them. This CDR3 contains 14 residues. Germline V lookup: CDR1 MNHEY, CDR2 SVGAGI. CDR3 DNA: TGTGCCAGCAGACTCGGCGGGGGGGTCACTGAAGCTTTCTTT. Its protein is CASRLGGGVTEAFF.

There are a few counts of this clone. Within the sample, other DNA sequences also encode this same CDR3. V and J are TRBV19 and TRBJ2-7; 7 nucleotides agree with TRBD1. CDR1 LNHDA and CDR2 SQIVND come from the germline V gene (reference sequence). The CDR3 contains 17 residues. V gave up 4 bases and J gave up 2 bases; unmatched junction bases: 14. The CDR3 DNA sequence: TGTGCCAGTAGTACCATCCACCGACAGGGAATAACCTACGAGCAGTACTTC. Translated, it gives CASSTIHRQGITYEQYF.

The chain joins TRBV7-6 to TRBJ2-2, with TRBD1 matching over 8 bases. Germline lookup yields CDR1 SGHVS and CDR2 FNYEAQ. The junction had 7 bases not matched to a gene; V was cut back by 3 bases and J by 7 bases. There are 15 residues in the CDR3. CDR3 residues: CASSFSTGGNGELFF. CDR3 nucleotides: TGTGCCAGCAGCTTTAGTACAGGGGGTAACGGGGAGCTGTTTTTT.

CDR3 sequence: CAYSPGFRGELFF. CDR3 bases: TGCGCCTACAGTCCGGGGTTCCGCGGGGAGCTGTTTTTT. The chain joins TRBV10-2 to TRBJ2-2; a possible D gene is TRBD2 (5 bases). The V gene's germline CDR1 is WSHSY and CDR2 SAAADI. The CDR3 has 13 residues. V lost 11 bases and J 7 bases, leaving 17 bases between the germline ends.

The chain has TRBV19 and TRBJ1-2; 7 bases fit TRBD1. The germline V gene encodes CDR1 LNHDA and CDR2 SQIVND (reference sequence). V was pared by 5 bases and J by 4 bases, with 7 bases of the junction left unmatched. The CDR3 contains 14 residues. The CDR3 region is CASSPRTGSYGYTF. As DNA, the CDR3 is TGTGCCAGTAGTCCTCGGACAGGCTCCTATGGCTACACCTTC. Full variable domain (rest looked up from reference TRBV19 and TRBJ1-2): DGGITQSPKYLFRKEGQNVTLSCEQNLNHDAMYWYRQDPGQGLRLIYYSQIVNDFQKGDIAEGYSVSREKKESFPLTVTSAQKNPTAFYLCASSPRTGSYGYTFGSGTRLTVV.

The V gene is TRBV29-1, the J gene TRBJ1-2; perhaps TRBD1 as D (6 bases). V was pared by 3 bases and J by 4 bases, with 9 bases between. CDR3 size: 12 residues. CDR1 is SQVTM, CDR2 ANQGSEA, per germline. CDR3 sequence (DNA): TGCAGCGTTGAGGGACATCCCTATGGCTACACCTTC. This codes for CSVEGHPYGYTF.

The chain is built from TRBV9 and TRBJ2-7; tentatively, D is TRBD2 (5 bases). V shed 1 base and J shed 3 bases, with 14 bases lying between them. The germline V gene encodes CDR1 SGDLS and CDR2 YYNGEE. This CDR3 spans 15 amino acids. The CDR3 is CASSVSPGKHYEQYF. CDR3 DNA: TGTGCCAGCAGCGTATCGCCCGGGAAACACTACGAGCAGTACTTC.

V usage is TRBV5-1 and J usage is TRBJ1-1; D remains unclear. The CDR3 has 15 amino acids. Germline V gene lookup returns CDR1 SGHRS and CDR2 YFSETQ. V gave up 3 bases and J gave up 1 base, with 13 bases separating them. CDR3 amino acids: CASSSQAGRNTEAFF. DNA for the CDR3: TGCGCCAGCAGCTCACAAGCGGGGAGGAACACTGAAGCTTTCTTT.

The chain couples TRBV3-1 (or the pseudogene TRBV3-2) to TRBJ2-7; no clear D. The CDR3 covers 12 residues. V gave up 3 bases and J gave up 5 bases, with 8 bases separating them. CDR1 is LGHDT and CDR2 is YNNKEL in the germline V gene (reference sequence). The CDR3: CASSQSTDEQYF. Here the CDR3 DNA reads TGTGCCAGCAGCCAGAGCACCGACGAGCAGTACTTC.

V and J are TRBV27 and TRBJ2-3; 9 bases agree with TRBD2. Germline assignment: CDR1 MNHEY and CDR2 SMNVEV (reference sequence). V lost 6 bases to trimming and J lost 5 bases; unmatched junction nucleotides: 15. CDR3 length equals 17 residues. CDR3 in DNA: TGTGCCAGCAGATATATAGGGACTAGCAAAGGGGGAGATACGCAGTATTTT. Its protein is CASRYIGTSKGGDTQYF.

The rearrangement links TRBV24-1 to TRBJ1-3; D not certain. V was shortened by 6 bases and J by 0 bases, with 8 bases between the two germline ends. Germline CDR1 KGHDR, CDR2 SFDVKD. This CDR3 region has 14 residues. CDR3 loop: CATSHPSSGNTIYF. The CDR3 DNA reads TGTGCCACCAGTCACCCGAGCTCTGGAAACACCATATATTTT.